The 20 T cell receptor beta chains presented below share a single source sample, sequenced in a study of shared clonotypes between healthy human individuals. This table comes from immunoSEQ multiplex PCR, and its TCRdb copy is limited to in-frame clones, with some not included. This sample has about 2 million clones; about 95% occur once, and the top ten carry under 1.5%. Naive-designated CD8 cells lacked CD45RO, were positively enriched for CCR7, and omitted terminally differentiated effector memory CD45RA+ cells. The sample comprised naive CD8+ T cells sorted from blood. The source is a man between 18 and 35 years old in good health.

CDR3 DNA sequence: TGTGCCAGCAGGAGGGACATGAGCTCCTACAATGAGCAGTTCTTC. Protein sequence: CASRRDMSSYNEQFF. J is TRBJ2-1 and V is TRBV5-5; a possible D gene is TRBD1 (6 bases). The V and J ends lost 5 bases and 0 bases respectively, with 12 bases between them. Germline values: CDR1 SGHKS, CDR2 YYEKEE (reference sequence). CDR3 length equals 15 residues.

The J gene is TRBJ2-7, the V gene TRBV27; 7 nucleotides match TRBD1. CDR3 size: 14 residues. CDR1 MNHEY and CDR2 SMNVEV come from the germline V gene (reference sequence). The J segment lost 0 bases and the V segment lost 5 bases, leaving 4 bases of the junction unmatched. The CDR3 loop is CASSRQGSSYEQYF. The CDR3 DNA sequence: TGTGCCAGCAGTAGACAGGGAAGCTCCTACGAGCAGTACTTC.

This CDR3 reads CASTETGWGTEAFF. In DNA, the CDR3 is TGTGCCAGCACCGAGACAGGGTGGGGCACTGAAGCTTTCTTT. The chain carries TRBV27 and TRBJ1-1; 7 positions agree with TRBD1. With V trimmed by 7 bases and J by 4 bases, 9 bases remained unmatched. CDR1 MNHEY and CDR2 SMNVEV come from the germline V gene (reference sequence). This CDR3 region has 14 residues.

The chain carries TRBV7-9 and TRBJ2-7; the D is unclear. The CDR3 spans 12 residues. The germline V gene has CDR1 SEHNR and CDR2 FQNEAQ (reference sequence). Trimming took off 3 bases at V and 3 bases at J, with 6 bases between the two ends. The CDR3, as DNA: TGTGCCAGCAGCTTTACAGACTACGAGCAGTACTTC. Residues: CASSFTDYEQYF.

The count of this clone is one. The chain joins TRBV4-3 to TRBJ2-1; maybe TRBD2 (5 bases). The CDR3 loop spans 15 amino acids. Germline V gives CDR1 LGHNA, CDR2 YSLEER. V was pared by 3 bases and J by 0 bases, with 9 bases between. The CDR3 DNA is TGCGCCAGCAGCCAGGACTTTCCCTCCTACAATGAGCAGTTCTTC. This encodes CASSQDFPSYNEQFF.

The V gene is TRBV2, the J gene TRBJ1-1; the D is unclear. V lost 2 bases and J 0 bases, leaving 7 bases between the germline ends. CDR1 and CDR2 (germline): SNHLY, FYNNEI. The CDR3 length is 14 residues. The CDR3 spells CASSEIYMNTEAFF. The DNA of the CDR3 is TGTGCCAGCAGTGAAATTTACATGAACACTGAAGCTTTCTTT.

J is TRBJ1-2 and V is TRBV27; D not certain. The germline gives CDR1 MNHEY, CDR2 SMNVEV (reference sequence). Deletions cut 5 bases from V and 7 bases from J, with 14 bases between. This CDR3 has 13 amino acids. CDR3 in DNA: TGTGCCAGCAGTATTACAAGTAGGACTGGCTACACCTTC. This translates into CASSITSRTGYTF.

This chain links TRBV5-6 with TRBJ2-1; D gene unclear. Trimming pared 4 bases from V and 1 base from J, leaving 15 bases between. This CDR3 has 16 residues. Per the germline V gene, CDR1 is SGHDT and CDR2 is YYEEEE. The chain's CDR3 is CASSPPGIVSYNEQFF. CDR3 DNA sequence: TGTGCCAGCAGCCCCCCGGGTATAGTTTCCTACAATGAGCAGTTCTTC. The full variable domain, its missing parts supplied by reference TRBV5-6 and TRBJ2-1, is DAGVTQSPTHLIKTRGQQVTLRCSPKSGHDTVSWYQQALGQGPQFIFQYYEEEERQRGNFPDRFSGHQFPNYSSELNVNALLLGDSALYLCASSPPGIVSYNEQFFGPGTRLTVL.

The chain is built from TRBV5-1 and TRBJ2-3; 11 bases align to TRBD2. Germline V gives CDR1 SGHRS, CDR2 YFSETQ. The CDR3 length is 18 residues. V was clipped by 0 bases and J by 3 bases; unmatched bases: 9. CDR3 amino acids: CASSLEGIAGGRTDTQYF. The DNA of the CDR3 is TGCGCCAGCAGCTTGGAGGGTATAGCGGGGGGGCGTACAGATACGCAGTATTTT.

The chain couples TRBV6-1 to TRBJ2-3; 11 bases align to TRBD2. Germline trimming cut 4 bases from V and 6 bases from J; bases unmatched to any gene: 3. The germline CDR1 and CDR2 sequences are MNHNS and SASEGT. This CDR3 has 14 residues. The CDR3: CASSGLAGYDTQYF. The CDR3 DNA is TGTGCCAGCAGTGGACTAGCGGGGTACGATACGCAGTATTTT.

This clone was counted between two and nine times. The sample has other DNA sequences that encode this CDR3 too. CDR3 DNA sequence: TGTGCCAGCAGCGTAGCGGGGGGGCCCTACGAGCAGTACTTC. This codes for CASSVAGGPYEQYF. This chain connects TRBV9 to TRBJ2-7; 8 nucleotides agree with TRBD2. V shed 0 bases, J shed 2 bases, and the junction held 1 base outside the gene matches. Germline V CDR1 and CDR2: SGDLS, YYNGEE. The CDR3 runs 14 residues. Together with reference TRBV9 and TRBJ2-7, the CDR3 gives the full variable domain: DSGVTQTPKHLITATGQRVTLRCSPRSGDLSVYWYQQSLDQGLQFLIQYYNGEERAKGNILERFSAQQFPDLHSELNLSSLELGDSALYFCASSVAGGPYEQYFGPGTRLTVT.

This chain connects TRBV7-9 to TRBJ1-4, with 11 bases fitting TRBD1. CDR1 SEHNR and CDR2 FQNEAQ come from the germline V gene (reference sequence). V lost 2 bases, J lost 3 bases, and 5 bases stayed unmatched. This CDR3 comprises 17 residues. This CDR3 reads CASSLYGQGAANEKLFF. CDR3 DNA: TGTGCCAGCAGCTTATACGGACAGGGGGCGGCTAATGAAAAACTGTTTTTT. The whole variable domain, filled in from reference TRBV7-9 and TRBJ1-4, reads DTGVSQNPRHKITKRGQNVTFRCDPISEHNRLYWYRQTLGQGPEFLTYFQNEAQLEKSRLLSDRFSAERPKGSFSTLEIQRTEQGDSAMYLCASSLYGQGAANEKLFFGSGTQLSVL.

The V gene is TRBV5-1, the J gene TRBJ1-5; D is unclear. V shed 4 bases and J shed 3 bases, with 14 bases lying between them. The CDR3 spans 15 residues. From germline, CDR1 is SGHRS and CDR2 YFSETQ. The CDR3 nucleotides read TGCGCCAGCAGCCAACTGGGCGCGCCCAATCAGCCCCAGCATTTT. This translates into CASSQLGAPNQPQHF.

The chain combines TRBV5-6 with TRBJ1-2, with D unclear. Germline lookup yields CDR1 SGHDT and CDR2 YYEEEE. This CDR3 has 15 residues. V was trimmed by 0 bases and J by 2 bases, leaving 11 bases between them. CDR3 loop: CASSLGAETNYGYTF. CDR3 in DNA: TGTGCCAGCAGCTTGGGCGCAGAGACAAACTATGGCTACACCTTC.

The chain recombines TRBV27 with TRBJ2-7, with D possibly being TRBD2 (5 bases). Germline CDR1 reads MNHEY; CDR2 reads SMNVEV (reference sequence). V lost 10 bases to trimming and J lost 0 bases, with 13 bases between them. The CDR3 runs to 13 residues. Here the CDR3 reads CATSAGLSYEQYF. Here the CDR3 DNA reads TGTGCCACCTCGGCGGGTCTCTCCTACGAGCAGTACTTC.

This chain joins TRBV5-4 and TRBJ2-1; D gene ambiguous. Trimming took off 2 bases at V and 8 bases at J, with 5 bases between the two ends. The CDR3 covers 11 residues. Germline values: CDR1 SGHNT, CDR2 YYREEE (reference sequence). The CDR3 reads CASSLFDEQFF. The CDR3 DNA sequence: TGTGCCAGCAGCTTATTCGATGAGCAGTTCTTC. Variable domain in full (rest from reference TRBV5-4 and TRBJ2-1): ETGVTQSPTHLIKTRGQQVTLRCSSQSGHNTVSWYQQALGQGPQFIFQYYREEENGRGNFPPRFSGLQFPNYSSELNVNALELDDSALYLCASSLFDEQFFGPGTRLTVL.

This clone occurred a few times. This chain connects TRBV5-1 to TRBJ2-2; D is unclear. In germline, CDR1 is SGHRS, CDR2 YFSETQ. The CDR3 runs to 13 residues. Trimming took 2 bases from V and 6 from J, leaving 8 bases between them. The CDR3: CASSFLRSGELFF. The CDR3 bases are TGCGCCAGCAGCTTCCTAAGGTCCGGGGAGCTGTTTTTT.

The chain joins TRBV5-5 to TRBJ1-3; D uncertain. This CDR3 has 14 amino acids. V was trimmed by 0 bases and J by 4 bases, leaving 8 bases between them. Looked up from germline, CDR1 is SGHKS and CDR2 is YYEKEE (reference sequence). Here the CDR3 DNA reads TGTGCCAGCAGCTTGGTTACAACAGGAAACACCATATATTTT. It is translated as CASSLVTTGNTIYF.

The chain employs TRBV7-2 and TRBJ2-1; 11 nucleotides agree with TRBD2. Germline assignment: CDR1 SGHTA and CDR2 FQGNSA. The J segment lost 7 bases and the V segment lost 6 bases, leaving 5 bases of the junction unmatched. The CDR3 is made up of 14 amino acids. This chain's CDR3 is CASRVAGGPNEQFF. The CDR3 region has the DNA TGTGCCAGCAGAGTAGCGGGAGGGCCTAATGAGCAGTTCTTC.

The V and J genes are TRBV7-9 and TRBJ1-5, with D unresolved. Trimming left V 2 bases short and J 7 bases short, with 6 bases between. The germline gives CDR1 SEHNR, CDR2 FQNEAQ (reference sequence). This CDR3 has 12 residues. The CDR3, as DNA: TGTGCCAGCAGCTTATATTACCAGCCCCAGCATTTT. Protein sequence: CASSLYYQPQHF.